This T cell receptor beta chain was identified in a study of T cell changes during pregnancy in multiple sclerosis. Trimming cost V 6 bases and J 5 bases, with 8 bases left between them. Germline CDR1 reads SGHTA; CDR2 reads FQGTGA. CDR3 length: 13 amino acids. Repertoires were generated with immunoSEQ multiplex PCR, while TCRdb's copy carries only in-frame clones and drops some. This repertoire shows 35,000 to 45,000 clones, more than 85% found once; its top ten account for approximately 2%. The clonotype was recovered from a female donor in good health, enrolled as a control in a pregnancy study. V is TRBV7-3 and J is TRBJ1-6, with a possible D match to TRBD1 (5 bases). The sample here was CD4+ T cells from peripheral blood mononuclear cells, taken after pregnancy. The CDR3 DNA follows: TGTGCCAGCAGTGTGGGGCATAATTCACCCCTCCACTTT. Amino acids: CASSVGHNSPLHF.